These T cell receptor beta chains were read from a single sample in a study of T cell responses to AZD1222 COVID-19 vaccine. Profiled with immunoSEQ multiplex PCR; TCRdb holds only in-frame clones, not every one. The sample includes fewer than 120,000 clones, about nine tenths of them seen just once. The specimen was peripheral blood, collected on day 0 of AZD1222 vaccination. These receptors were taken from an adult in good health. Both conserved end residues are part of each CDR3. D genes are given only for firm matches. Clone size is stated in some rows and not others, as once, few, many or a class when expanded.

CASSPGLAPPDTQYF,TGTGCCAGCAGTCCGGGACTAGCTCCCCCAGATACGCAGTATTTT,TRBV5-4,-,TRBD2,TRBJ2-3
CASSNQGASYTF,TGTGCCAGCAGCAACCAGGGGGCGAGCTACACCTTC,TRBV21-1,-,-,TRBJ1-2
CASSLGLPRNEQFF,TGCGCCAGCAGCTTGGGACTACCCCGGAATGAGCAGTTCTTC,TRBV5-1,-,-,TRBJ2-1
CASSQVWSQTKNIQYF,TGTGCCAGCAGCCAAGTTTGGAGCCAAACCAAAAACATTCAGTACTTC,TRBV3-1/TRBV3-2,-,-,TRBJ2-4
CASQLMSTDTQYF,TGTGCCAGTCAGCTTATGAGCACAGATACGCAGTATTTT,TRBV19,-,-,TRBJ2-3
CASSKTTDSGNTIYF,TGTGCCAGCAGTAAAACGACTGATTCTGGAAACACCATATATTTT,TRBV6-5,-,-,TRBJ1-3
CASSESAGASDTQYF,TGCGCCAGCAGTGAGTCAGCGGGGGCATCAGATACGCAGTATTTT,TRBV10-1,-,TRBD2,TRBJ2-3
CASSAGSGGTEAFF,TGTGCCAGCAGCGCCGGTTCCGGGGGGACTGAAGCTTTCTTT,TRBV9,-,-,TRBJ1-1
CACRDRVGPSNSPLHF,TGTGCCTGTAGAGACAGGGTTGGGCCCTCCAATTCACCCCTCCACTTT,TRBV19,-,TRBD1,TRBJ1-6
CASSPAAVNEKLFF,TGTGCCAGCAGCCCGGCGGCGGTTAATGAAAAACTGTTTTTT,TRBV6-5,-,-,TRBJ1-4
CASSQLDRGPTRETEAFF,TGCGCCAGCAGCCAGTTGGACAGGGGGCCGACCAGAGAGACTGAAGCTTTCTTT,TRBV4-1,-,TRBD1,TRBJ1-1
CASSESGAGGEPQHF,TGCGCCAGCAGTGAGTCCGGGGCGGGAGGGGAGCCCCAGCATTTT,TRBV10-1,-,-,TRBJ1-5
CASSFGPVGGNTEAFF,TGTGCCAGCAGTTTCGGACCTGTTGGGGGGAACACTGAAGCTTTCTTT,TRBV27,-,-,TRBJ1-1
CASSPDRGFSGNTIYF,TGTGCCAGCTCACCGGACAGGGGGTTCTCTGGAAACACCATATATTTT,TRBV18,-,TRBD1,TRBJ1-3
CASSPTDGFSYEQYF,TGTGCCAGCAGCCCCACCGACGGGTTCTCCTACGAGCAGTACTTC,TRBV11-2,-,-,TRBJ2-7
CASSQGLLAGGYNEQFF,TGTGCCAGCAGCCAAGGTCTCTTGGCGGGGGGTTACAATGAGCAGTTCTTC,TRBV3-1/TRBV3-2,-,TRBD2,TRBJ2-1
CASRTPGQGINYGYTF,TGTGCCAGCAGAACCCCGGGACAGGGGATTAACTATGGCTACACCTTC,TRBV28,few,TRBD1,TRBJ1-2
CASSGGTAQFF,TGTGCCAGCAGCGGGGGGACAGCCCAGTTCTTC,TRBV9,-,TRBD1,TRBJ2-1
CASTPTGFGNTEAFF,TGTGCCAGCACCCCCACAGGGTTCGGGAACACTGAAGCTTTCTTT,TRBV6-4,-,-,TRBJ1-1
CASSRNTGEGNTIYF,TGTGCCAGCAGCCGAAACACAGGGGAAGGAAACACCATATATTTT,TRBV4-2,-,TRBD1,TRBJ1-3
CASRDSRNTEAFF,TGTGCCAGCAGGGACAGTCGGAACACTGAAGCTTTCTTT,TRBV28,-,-,TRBJ1-1
CASRLGANEQFF,TGCGCCAGCAGACTAGGGGCCAATGAGCAGTTCTTC,TRBV5-1,-,-,TRBJ2-1
CASSFRGGKETQYF,TGTGCCAGCAGCTTTCGGGGGGGAAAAGAGACCCAGTACTTC,TRBV7-2,-,TRBD2,TRBJ2-5
CASSQETGLYYNEQFF,TGTGCCAGCAGCCAAGAAACAGGTCTTTACTACAATGAGCAGTTCTTC,TRBV3-1/TRBV3-2,once,-,TRBJ2-1
CASSSYSSGANVLTF,TGTGCCAGCAGTTCCTACAGCTCTGGGGCCAACGTCCTGACTTTC,TRBV27,-,-,TRBJ2-6
CASSRTGQGKWNTEAFF,TGTGCCAGCAGTCGAACGGGACAGGGAAAATGGAACACTGAAGCTTTCTTT,TRBV6-4,-,TRBD1,TRBJ1-1
CASTRGVGINYGYTF,TGTGCCAGCACCCGCGGAGTGGGCATCAACTATGGCTACACCTTC,TRBV2,-,-,TRBJ1-2
CATSRQTLRDYGYTF,TGTGCCACCAGCCGTCAGACATTAAGGGACTATGGCTACACCTTC,TRBV15,once,-,TRBJ1-2
CASNSLGTTQETQYF,TGTGCCAGCAATTCCTTGGGGACAACGCAAGAGACCCAGTACTTC,TRBV2,once,-,TRBJ2-5
CATRTGYEAFF,TGTGCCACGAGGACAGGCTATGAAGCTTTCTTT,TRBV27,-,TRBD1,TRBJ1-1
CASSQGNSGNTIYF,TGTGCCAGCTCACAGGGGAACTCTGGAAACACCATATATTTT,TRBV18,-,-,TRBJ1-3
CASSPQTGTKGNQPQHF,TGTGCCAGTAGCCCCCAGACAGGGACGAAAGGGAATCAGCCCCAGCATTTT,TRBV19,-,TRBD1,TRBJ1-5